Sequencing of this TCR beta chain was carried out in a study of cytomegalovirus exposure and HLA in healthy donors. Sampled while nominally healthy, donors likely had unrecorded immune exposures. Study results and caveats: Listed as cytomegalovirus-associated were 164 TCR beta chains.

Remarks on this clone: Antigen: not known.

The germline gives CDR1 SGHVS, CDR2 FQNEAQ. CDR3 length equals 14 residues. V was cut by 4 bases and J by 7 bases, with 16 bases left in between. 13 Jbeta primers and 60 Vbeta primers were used for the PCR. Using immunoSEQ multiplex PCR, the repertoire was profiled, and TCRdb retains in-frame clones only, with some absent. The sample lists under 150,000 clones, roughly 9.6% occurring once. The sequence was obtained from a middle-aged woman in good health and CMV-seropositive. The source material was PBMCs. The rearrangement uses TRBV7-8 and TRBJ1-1; tentative D call: TRBD1 (5 bases). The CDR3: CASSSLVGGGEAFF. The CDR3 DNA follows: TGTGCCAGCAGCTCGTTAGTGGGGGGTGGTGAAGCTTTCTTT.